This TCR beta chain came from a study of T cells in Graves' hyperthyroidism and ophthalmopathy. Study-wide points: The model's output predicted ophthalmopathy at a median of roughly 6.9 months prior to onset.

J was trimmed by 6 bases and V by 5 bases; bases with no gene match: 5. The CDR3 is made up of 13 amino acids. CDR1 is SGHAT, CDR2 FQNNGV, per germline. Each diagnosis was grounded in clinical symptoms, serum thyroxine and TRAb, thyroid ultrasound, and orbital computed tomography. RNA transcripts provided the source from which TCR beta CDR3 regions were amplified. The HTBI primer set drove a first-round RT-PCR of the TCR CDR3. MiXCR was run by TCRdb on the multiplex PCR reads, yielding one entry per CDR3 protein. The sample holds 300,000 to 400,000 distinct CDR3 sequences, roughly an eighth seen once. This clonotype was counted ten times or more. What it binds is not known.

The receptor was isolated from a woman between 18 and 29 years old with Graves' hyperthyroidism. The chain is built from TRBV11-2 and TRBJ2-5, with 8 bases that match TRBD2. The specimen was blood. This CDR3 is CASSHGGGQTQYF. As DNA, the CDR3 is TGTGCCAGCAGCCACGGGGGGGGCCAGACCCAGTACTTC.